The 20 T cell receptor beta chains below were found in one sample sequenced in a study of identifying expanded T cells in peripheral blood. Repertoires were generated with immunoSEQ multiplex PCR, while TCRdb's copy carries only in-frame clones and drops some. The sample lists fewer than 55,000 clones; 82% were seen once. The sample consisted of blood. The receptors come from a person between 18 and 75 years old in good health.

This chain joins TRBV29-1 and TRBJ2-5; 7 bases fit TRBD1. The CDR3 spans 12 residues. With 4 bases clipped from V and 5 bases from J, the junction kept 4 bases outside the gene matches. Germline CDR1 is SQVTM and CDR2 is ANQGSEA. In nucleotides, the CDR3 is TGCAGCGTTGGACAGGGTCGGGAGACCCAGTACTTC. Its translation: CSVGQGRETQYF.

This clone was counted a few times. V usage is TRBV6-6 and J usage is TRBJ2-7; 9 bases align to TRBD1. With V trimmed by 6 bases and J by 5 bases, 5 bases remained unmatched. From germline, CDR1 is MNHNY and CDR2 SVGAGI (reference sequence). The CDR3 is 13 amino acids. The CDR3 here is CASSGTGGNEQYF. The CDR3 DNA follows: TGTGCCAGCAGCGGAACAGGGGGCAACGAGCAGTACTTC.

This rearrangement joins TRBV7-9 to TRBJ2-2; D not resolved. Germline loops: CDR1 SEHNR, CDR2 FQNEAQ (reference sequence). The CDR3 length is 13 residues. V was pared by 5 bases and J by 5 bases, with 9 bases between. CDR3: CASSSAVTGELFF. The CDR3 DNA reads TGTGCCAGCAGCAGTGCAGTTACCGGGGAGCTGTTTTTT.

The chain uses TRBV6-1 and TRBJ1-2; 8 nucleotides agree with TRBD1. The CDR3 runs 13 residues. CDR1 is MNHNS, CDR2 SASEGT, per germline. The J segment lost 8 bases and the V segment lost 6 bases, leaving 8 bases of the junction unmatched. As DNA, the CDR3 is TGTGCCAGCAGATCGACAGGGGTCGGGGGCTACACCTTC. It specifies CASRSTGVGGYTF.

This rearrangement joins TRBV30 to TRBJ1-6; D is unclear. This CDR3 is 16 amino acids long. Per germline, CDR1 GTSNPN and CDR2 SVGIG (reference sequence). V was shortened by 5 bases and J by 8 bases, with 22 bases between the two germline ends. The CDR3 DNA sequence: TGTGCCTGGGCTCCACCGACGGTCCAGATAGATTCACCCCTCCACTTT. This sequence encodes CAWAPPTVQIDSPLHF.

The rearrangement links TRBV5-1 to TRBJ2-2; 9 bases agree with TRBD1. V trimming: 3 bases; J trimming: 8 bases; junction bases outside the gene matches: 8. Germline loops: CDR1 SGHRS, CDR2 YFSETQ. This CDR3 spans 15 amino acids. The CDR3 region is CASSSKTGGTGELFF. For the CDR3, the DNA is TGCGCCAGCAGCTCCAAGACAGGGGGAACGGGGGAGCTGTTTTTT.

The chain has TRBV21-1 and TRBJ2-3; the table's D call of TRBD2 was not tested on the DNA. TRBV21-1 is flagged as a pseudogene. The CDR3 is 17 residues long. The CDR3 bases are TGTGCCAGCAGTTTACGGCGGAAGCGACGCAGCTTCGATACGCAGTATTTT. It encodes CASSLRRKRRSFDTQYF.

The rearrangement links TRBV6-1 to TRBJ2-3; no clear D. Germline assignment: CDR1 MNHNS and CDR2 SASEGT. V lost 5 bases and J lost 5, with 5 bases in between. The CDR3 extends over 11 amino acids. The chain's CDR3 is CASSTKDTQYF. CDR3 DNA: TGTGCCAGCAGTACAAAAGATACGCAGTATTTT.

This chain joins TRBV12-5 and TRBJ1-5, with a tentative D call TRBD1 (6 bases). Germline values: CDR1 LGHNT, CDR2 FRNRAP. The CDR3 has 14 residues. Trimming removed 7 bases from V and 3 bases from J, with 13 bases in between. This CDR3 reads CASATQGANQPQHF. The DNA for the CDR3 is TGTGCTAGTGCTACACAGGGAGCCAATCAGCCCCAGCATTTT.

The V gene is TRBV6-1, the J gene TRBJ2-7; no definite D call. Trimming shortened V by 5 bases and J by 2 bases, and 10 bases separated the two germline ends. CDR3 length: 13 amino acids. Germline V gene data show CDR1 as MNHNS and CDR2 as SASEGT. The CDR3 reads CASSTAITYEQYV. CDR3 coding DNA: TGTGCCAGCAGTACCGCTATAACCTACGAGCAGTACGTC.

The rearrangement uses TRBV7-2 and TRBJ1-1, with a tentative D call TRBD1 (6 bases). This CDR3 is built from 16 residues. V was cut by 3 bases and J by 3 bases, with 17 bases left in between. In germline, CDR1 is SGHTA, CDR2 FQGNSA. The DNA of the CDR3 is TGTGCCAGCAGCTTTCCACAGGGATCATTGGACACTGAAGCTTTCTTT. Protein: CASSFPQGSLDTEAFF.

V usage is TRBV21-1 and J usage is TRBJ2-2; TRBD2, the table's D call, lacks a check against the DNA. TRBV21-1 is tagged as a pseudogene. The CDR3 runs 13 residues. The CDR3 bases are TGTGTCGGGGCGGGGGTTGGGACCGGGGAGCTGTTTTTT. Its protein product is CVGAGVGTGELFF.

This clone was picked up one time. The chain carries TRBV6-1 and TRBJ1-5, with D possibly being TRBD1 (5 bases). Germline V CDR1 and CDR2: MNHNS, SASEGT. This CDR3 is 15 amino acids long. Trimming shortened V by 8 bases and J by 4 bases, and 18 bases separated the two germline ends. The CDR3 coding sequence is TGTGCCAGCGCTGTAAGACAGATGATGAATCAGCCCCAGCATTTT. This gives the protein CASAVRQMMNQPQHF.

J is TRBJ1-1 and V is TRBV6-5; a possible D gene is TRBD1 (5 bases). Trimming left V 6 bases short and J 3 bases short, with 11 bases between. The CDR3 spans 13 residues. In germline, CDR1 is MNHEY, CDR2 SVGAGI. The CDR3 spells CASRTDTDTEAFF. In DNA form, the CDR3 reads TGTGCCAGCAGGACAGACACAGACACTGAAGCTTTCTTT.

V usage is TRBV27 and J usage is TRBJ2-1; 15 bases align to TRBD2. The CDR3 runs 17 residues. V gave up 3 bases and J gave up 9 bases; unmatched junction bases: 9. CDR1 and CDR2 from the germline V gene are MNHEY and SMNVEV (reference sequence). CDR3 loop: CASSFRRTSGRDGEQFF. CDR3 DNA: TGTGCCAGCAGTTTTAGGAGGACTAGCGGGAGGGATGGTGAGCAGTTCTTC.

The chain carries TRBV4-1 and TRBJ1-4; the D gene is possibly TRBD1 (5 bases). V was trimmed by 4 bases and J by 8 bases, leaving 8 bases between them. The CDR3 covers 12 residues. Germline assignment: CDR1 MGHRA and CDR2 YSYEKL. The CDR3 reads CASSLRGEKLFF. The CDR3 DNA reads as TGCGCCAGCAGCCTGCGGGGGGAAAAACTGTTTTTT.

The chain combines TRBV28 with TRBJ2-1; either TRBD1 or TRBD2 may fit D (5 bases each). The CDR3 totals 17 residues. Looked up from germline, CDR1 is MDHEN and CDR2 is SYDVKM. V lost 1 base and J 4 bases, leaving 17 bases between the germline ends. CDR3 in DNA: TGTGCCAGCAGTTTATCAGTTTCGGGACGAAGTTACAATGAGCAGTTCTTC. This encodes CASSLSVSGRSYNEQFF.

This chain uses TRBV18 with TRBJ2-2; either TRBD1 or TRBD2 may supply D (5 bases each). This CDR3 is 16 amino acids long. CDR1 is KGHSH, CDR2 LQKENI, per germline. V lost 3 bases, J lost 0 bases, and 11 bases lay in between. CDR3 protein: CASSPSRGANTGELFF. Here the CDR3 DNA reads TGTGCCAGCTCACCGAGCCGGGGCGCGAACACCGGGGAGCTGTTTTTT.

Remarks on this clone: A far larger clone differs by one base, so this is likely a read error. This CDR3 is also generated by other DNA sequences in the sample. V is TRBV5-1 and J is TRBJ1-6; D call uncertain. From germline, CDR1 is SGHRS and CDR2 YFSETQ. The CDR3 extends over 14 amino acids. Trimming left V 0 bases short and J 9 bases short, with 10 bases between. The CDR3, as DNA: TGCGCCAGCAGCTTGGGCTTGATTGGTTCACCCCTCCACTTT. Protein: CASSLGLIGSPLHF.

The V gene is TRBV7-8, the J gene TRBJ1-3; 9 bases align to TRBD1. The CDR3 is made up of 16 amino acids. In germline, CDR1 is SGHVS, CDR2 FQNEAQ. The junction had 5 bases not matched to a gene; V was cut back by 5 bases and J by 0 bases. The CDR3 here is CASSPGTGNSGNTIYF. In nucleotides, the CDR3 is TGTGCCAGCAGCCCCGGGACAGGGAACTCTGGAAACACCATATATTTT.